Listed below are T cell receptor beta chains from one sample, sequenced in a study of spatial heterogeneity in lung cancer. MiXCR, run by TCRdb on the 5' RACE reads, gives a single entry per CDR3 protein. The table has roughly 34,000 distinct CDR3 sequences, around 6.9% seen once. The source was PBMCs, collected at follow-up. The receptors originated from a male donor with early-stage non-small cell lung cancer. Both conserved end residues are part of each CDR3. D genes are given only for firm matches. Only some rows state a clone size, as once, few, many or a class for expanded clones.

TRBJ2-7 few TRBV7-9 NA TGTGCCAGCACCACTCCCACCCCGGGTCGAGAGGAGCAGTACTTC CASTTPTPGREEQYF
TRBJ2-7 many TRBV12-3/TRBV12-4 NA TGTGCCAGCAGTTTAGTGGACCCTTACGAGCAGTACTTC CASSLVDPYEQYF
TRBJ1-5 many TRBV7-2 NA TGTGCCAGCAGCCGCGCGGGTCAGGGGCCCCAGCATTTT CASSRAGQGPQHF
TRBJ2-5 NA TRBV4-1 TRBD2 TGCGCCAGCAGCCCATCTCTAGCGGGGGCCGAACAAGAGACCCAGTACTTC CASSPSLAGAEQETQYF
TRBJ1-6 many TRBV7-2 TRBD1 TGTGCCAGCAGCTTAGACAGGGGGTCACCCCTCCACTTT CASSLDRGSPLHF
TRBJ2-6 many TRBV19 TRBD1 TGTGCCAGTAGTATTCGTCCCTCCGGGACAGGGGGAGCTGGGGCCAACGTCCTGACTTTC CASSIRPSGTGGAGANVLTF
TRBJ2-7 many TRBV12-3/TRBV12-4 NA TGTGCCAGCAGTCCGAACTTCCCGGGACTGGGGCGCGAGCAGTACTTC CASSPNFPGLGREQYF
TRBJ1-4 many TRBV11-2 TRBD1 TGTGCCAGCAGCACGGACAGGAGTAATGAAAAACTGTTTTTT CASSTDRSNEKLFF
TRBJ1-1 many TRBV10-3 NA TGTGCCATCAAGGATCTAAACACTGAAGCTTTCTTT CAIKDLNTEAFF
TRBJ1-6 many TRBV6-5 NA TGTGCCAGCAGTTACTCAGGTGAGGGGGATTCACCCCTCCACTTT CASSYSGEGDSPLHF
TRBJ1-1 medium-sized TRBV28 NA TGTGCCAGCAGTTTGCCTACAGGGAACACTGAAGCTTTCTTT CASSLPTGNTEAFF
TRBJ1-5 many TRBV20-1 NA TGCAGTGCTCTGGGGTCGACAGAAAATCAGCCCCAGCATTTT CSALGSTENQPQHF
TRBJ1-1 medium-sized TRBV2 NA TGTGCCAGCAGTGAATACAGGGCCGCTGAAGCTTTCTTT CASSEYRAAEAFF
TRBJ1-6 many TRBV7-9 NA TGTGCCAGCAGCTTAGCGGTACAGGGAAATTCACCCCTCCACTTT CASSLAVQGNSPLHF
TRBJ2-1 many TRBV12-3/TRBV12-4 TRBD2 TGTGCCAGCAGTCCCCTAGCGGGGGGGAGTAATGAGCAGTTCTTC CASSPLAGGSNEQFF
TRBJ1-2 few TRBV7-2 TRBD1 TGTGCCAGCAGCCGACAGGGGAGCTATGGCTACACCTTC CASSRQGSYGYTF
TRBJ1-5 many TRBV4-1 NA TGCGCCAGCAGCCAAGATGAATGGCAGCCCCAGCATTTT CASSQDEWQPQHF
TRBJ1-6 many TRBV4-2 NA TGTGCCAGCAGCCAAGAACGGGATTGGGGTCTTTCACCCCTCCACTTT CASSQERDWGLSPLHF
TRBJ2-3 NA TRBV9 NA TGTGCCAGCAGCGTAGTGGGCAGCCCCGGCACAGATACGCAGTATTTT CASSVVGSPGTDTQYF
TRBJ2-5 NA TRBV5-1 NA TGCGCCAGCAGCCGCGGATCGGGGGAGACCCAGTACTTC CASSRGSGETQYF
TRBJ2-2 many TRBV29-1 TRBD2 TGCAGCGTTGAAGGGGGGGGACCCGGGGAGCTGTTTTTT CSVEGGGPGELFF
TRBJ2-1 many TRBV12-3/TRBV12-4 TRBD1 TGTGCCAGCAGTTTGGGGACAGAGTACAATGAGCAGTTCTTC CASSLGTEYNEQFF
TRBJ2-7 many TRBV4-2 NA TGTGCCAGCACCCCCTCCTCGGGAAGCACCTACGAGCAGTACTTC CASTPSSGSTYEQYF